The following is a TCR beta chain sequence with its context. The data belong to a study of blood T cell repertoires in COVID-19. Study-level information: T cells, B-cell-depleted T cells, or PBMCs supplied cDNA or gDNA.

CDR1 and CDR2 (germline): SGHTA, FQGTGA. Trimming removed 5 bases from V and 7 bases from J; junction bases left unmatched: 8. CDR3 length equals 15 residues. Authors' data handling: Estimation of nucleated cell counts was performed using reference gene primer amplification. Assay used: immunoSEQ multiplex PCR; TCRdb lists only in-frame clones, some missing. That table gives V, J and clone size, and the DNA gave D and trimming. The sample has around 63,000 clones; around 81% are singletons. The TCR comes from a woman older than 75 with active or convalescent COVID-19. The sequencing sample was made of peripheral blood. The V and J genes are TRBV7-3 and TRBJ2-2; 9 bases agree with TRBD2. This CDR3 is CASSPLSGGSGELFF. The DNA of the CDR3 is TGTGCCAGCAGCCCCCTTAGCGGGGGAAGCGGGGAGCTGTTTTTT.